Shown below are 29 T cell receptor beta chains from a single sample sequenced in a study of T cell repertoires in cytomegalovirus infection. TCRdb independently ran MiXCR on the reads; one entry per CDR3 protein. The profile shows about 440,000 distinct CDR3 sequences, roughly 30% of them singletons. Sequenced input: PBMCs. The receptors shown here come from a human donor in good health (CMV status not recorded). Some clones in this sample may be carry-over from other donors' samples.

The DNA for the CDR3 is TGTGCCAGCAGTTACTTGGCAGGGTTATCCAATGAGCAGTTCTTC. This sequence encodes CASSYLAGLSNEQFF. J is TRBJ2-1 and V is TRBV6-2 or TRBV6-3, with a possible D match to TRBD1 (5 bases). Germline V gives CDR1 MNHEY, CDR2 SVGEGT. This CDR3 contains 15 residues. The V end was cut by 1 base, the J end by 6 bases, with 13 bases between.

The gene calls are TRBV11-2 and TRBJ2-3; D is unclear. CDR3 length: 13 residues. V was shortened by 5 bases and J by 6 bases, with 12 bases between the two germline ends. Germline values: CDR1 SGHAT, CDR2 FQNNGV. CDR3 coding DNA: TGTGCCAGCAGCCCTAACTTGGCGGATACGCAGTATTTT. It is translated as CASSPNLADTQYF.

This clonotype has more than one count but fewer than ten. The DNA of the CDR3 is TGCGCCAGCAGCCAATTTGGGCGGTCCTACGAGCAGTACTTC. Amino acids: CASSQFGRSYEQYF. V gene TRBV4-3 combines with J gene TRBJ2-7, with D unclear. Between the trimmed V and J ends, which lost 2 bases and 1 base, there was a span of 9 bases. CDR3 length: 14 residues. Germline values: CDR1 LGHNA, CDR2 YSLEER.

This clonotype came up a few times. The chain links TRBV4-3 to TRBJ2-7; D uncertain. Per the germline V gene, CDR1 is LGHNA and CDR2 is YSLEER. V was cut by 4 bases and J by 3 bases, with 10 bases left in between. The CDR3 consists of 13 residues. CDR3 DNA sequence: TGCGCCAGCAGCCCAATTTTGGGCTACGAGCAGTACTTC. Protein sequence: CASSPILGYEQYF.

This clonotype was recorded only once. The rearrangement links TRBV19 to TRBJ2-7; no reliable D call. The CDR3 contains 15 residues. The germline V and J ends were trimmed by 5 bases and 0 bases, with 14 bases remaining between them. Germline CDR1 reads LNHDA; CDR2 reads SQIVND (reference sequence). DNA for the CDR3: TGTGCCAGTAGTGAAGCCTATGCTAGCTCCTACGAGCAGTACTTC. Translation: CASSEAYASSYEQYF.

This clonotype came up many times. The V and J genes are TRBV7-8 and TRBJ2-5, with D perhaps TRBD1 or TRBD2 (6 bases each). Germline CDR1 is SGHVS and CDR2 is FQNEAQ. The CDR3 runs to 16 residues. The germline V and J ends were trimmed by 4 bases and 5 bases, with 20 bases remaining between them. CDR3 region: CASSSQTGGMVETQYF. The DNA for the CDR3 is TGTGCCAGCAGCTCCCAGACAGGAGGGATGGTCGAGACCCAGTACTTC.

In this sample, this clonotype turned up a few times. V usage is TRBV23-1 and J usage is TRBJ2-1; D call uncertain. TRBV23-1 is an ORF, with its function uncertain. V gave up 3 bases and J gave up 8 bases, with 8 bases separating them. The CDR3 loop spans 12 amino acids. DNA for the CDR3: TGCGCCAGCAGTCATTGGTTCGATGAGCAGTTCTTC. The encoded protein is CASSHWFDEQFF.

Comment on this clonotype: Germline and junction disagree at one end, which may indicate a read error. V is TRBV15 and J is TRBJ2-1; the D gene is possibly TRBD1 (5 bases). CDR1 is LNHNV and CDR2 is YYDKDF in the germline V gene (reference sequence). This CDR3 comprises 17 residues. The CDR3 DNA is TGTGACACCAGCAGCTACAGGACCCTGGACTCCTACAATGAGCAGTTCTTC. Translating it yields CDTSSYRTLDSYNEQFF.

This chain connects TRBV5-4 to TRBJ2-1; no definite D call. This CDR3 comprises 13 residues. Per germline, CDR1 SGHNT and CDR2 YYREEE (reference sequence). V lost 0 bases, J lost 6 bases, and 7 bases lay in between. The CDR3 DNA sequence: TGTGCCAGCAGCTTGGACCGGAGCAATGAGCAGTTCTTC. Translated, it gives CASSLDRSNEQFF.

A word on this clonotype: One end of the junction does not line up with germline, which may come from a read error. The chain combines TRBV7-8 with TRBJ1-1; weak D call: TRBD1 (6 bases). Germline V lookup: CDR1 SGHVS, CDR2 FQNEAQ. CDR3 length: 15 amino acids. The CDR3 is CASIRGPNWNTEAFF. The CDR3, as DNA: TGTGCGAGCATCAGGGGACCCAATTGGAACACTGAAGCTTTCTTT.

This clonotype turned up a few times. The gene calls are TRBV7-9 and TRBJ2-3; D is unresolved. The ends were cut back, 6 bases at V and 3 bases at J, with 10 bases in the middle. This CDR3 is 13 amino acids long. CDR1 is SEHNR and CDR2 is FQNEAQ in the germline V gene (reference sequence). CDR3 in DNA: TGTGCCAGCAGTACGGCGGCGACAGATACGCAGTATTTT. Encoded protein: CASSTAATDTQYF.

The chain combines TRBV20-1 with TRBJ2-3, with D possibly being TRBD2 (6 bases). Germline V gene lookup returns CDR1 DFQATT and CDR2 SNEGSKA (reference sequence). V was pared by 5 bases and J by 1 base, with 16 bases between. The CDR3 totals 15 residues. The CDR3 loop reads CSASGLLDGTDTQYF. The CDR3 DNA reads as TGCAGTGCTTCGGGACTTCTGGACGGCACAGATACGCAGTATTTT.

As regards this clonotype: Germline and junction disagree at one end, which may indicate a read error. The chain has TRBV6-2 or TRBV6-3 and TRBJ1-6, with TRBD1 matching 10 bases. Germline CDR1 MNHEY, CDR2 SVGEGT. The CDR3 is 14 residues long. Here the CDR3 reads CASSRDRGNSPIHF. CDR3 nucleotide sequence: TGTGCCAGCAGTCGGGACAGGGGCAATTCACCCATCCACTTT.

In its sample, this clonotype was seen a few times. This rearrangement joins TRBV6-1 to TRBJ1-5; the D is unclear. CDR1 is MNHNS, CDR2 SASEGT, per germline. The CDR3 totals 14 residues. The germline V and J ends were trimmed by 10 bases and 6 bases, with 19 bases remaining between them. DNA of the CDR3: TGTGCCATCCAGGACGATTCGTGGAGTCAGCCCCAGCATTTT. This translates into CAIQDDSWSQPQHF.

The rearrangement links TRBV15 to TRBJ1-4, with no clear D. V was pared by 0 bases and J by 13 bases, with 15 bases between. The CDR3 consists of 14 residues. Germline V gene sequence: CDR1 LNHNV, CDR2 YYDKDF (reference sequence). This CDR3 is CATSRDGTDGALFF. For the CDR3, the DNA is TGTGCCACCAGCAGAGATGGAACGGACGGCGCACTGTTTTTT.

The chain's CDR3 is CASSQTSSRTNSPLHF. CDR3 coding DNA: TGTGCCAGCAGCCAAACGAGTTCCCGGACTAATTCACCCCTCCACTTT. This chain connects TRBV16 to TRBJ1-6; D not resolved. V shed 2 bases and J shed 6 bases, with 14 bases lying between them. The CDR3 is 16 residues long. Germline V gives CDR1 KGHSY, CDR2 FQNENV.

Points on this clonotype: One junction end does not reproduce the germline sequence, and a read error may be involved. This CDR3 reads CASSPRTSGYNEQLF. The DNA of the CDR3 is TGCGCCAGCAGCCCCCGGACTAGCGGCTACAATGAGCAGTTATTC. The chain combines TRBV5-1 with TRBJ2-1, with 10 bases matching TRBD2. In germline, CDR1 is SGHRS, CDR2 YFSETQ. The CDR3 is 15 residues long.

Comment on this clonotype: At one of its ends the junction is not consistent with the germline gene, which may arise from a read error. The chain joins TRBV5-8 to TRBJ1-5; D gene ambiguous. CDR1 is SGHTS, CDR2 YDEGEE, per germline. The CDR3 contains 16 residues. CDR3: CDSSLKVSRDYQPQHF. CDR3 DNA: TGTGACAGCAGCTTAAAGGTGTCTCGGGATTATCAGCCCCAGCATTTT. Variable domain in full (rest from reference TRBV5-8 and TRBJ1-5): EAGVTQSPTHLIKTRGQQATLRCSPISGHTSVYWYQQALGLGLQFLLWYDEGEERNRGNFPPRFSGRQFPNYSSELNVNALELEDSALYLCDSSLKVSRDYQPQHFGDGTRLSIL.

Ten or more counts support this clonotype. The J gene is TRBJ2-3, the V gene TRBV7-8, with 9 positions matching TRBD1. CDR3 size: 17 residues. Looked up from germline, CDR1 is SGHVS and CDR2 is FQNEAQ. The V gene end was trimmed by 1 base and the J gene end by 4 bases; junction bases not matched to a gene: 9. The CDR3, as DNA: TGTGCCAGCAGCTTAGGTGGGACAGGGAAGGAAGCAGATACGCAGTATTTT. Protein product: CASSLGGTGKEADTQYF.

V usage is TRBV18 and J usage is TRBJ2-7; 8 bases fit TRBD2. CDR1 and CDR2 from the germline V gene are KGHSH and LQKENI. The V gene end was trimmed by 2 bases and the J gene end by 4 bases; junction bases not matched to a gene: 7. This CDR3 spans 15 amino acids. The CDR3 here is CASSPEASGPYEQYF. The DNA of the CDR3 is TGTGCCAGCTCACCAGAGGCTAGCGGGCCATACGAGCAGTACTTC.

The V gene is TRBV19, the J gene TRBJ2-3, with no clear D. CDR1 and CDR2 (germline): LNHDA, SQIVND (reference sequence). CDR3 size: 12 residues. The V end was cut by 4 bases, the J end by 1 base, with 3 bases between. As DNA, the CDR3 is TGTGCCAGTAGTACCCGCACAGATACGCAGTATTTT. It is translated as CASSTRTDTQYF. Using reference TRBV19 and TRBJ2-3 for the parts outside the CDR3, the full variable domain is DGGITQSPKYLFRKEGQNVTLSCEQNLNHDAMYWYRQDPGQGLRLIYYSQIVNDFQKGDIAEGYSVSREKKESFPLTVTSAQKNPTAFYLCASSTRTDTQYFGPGTRLTVL.

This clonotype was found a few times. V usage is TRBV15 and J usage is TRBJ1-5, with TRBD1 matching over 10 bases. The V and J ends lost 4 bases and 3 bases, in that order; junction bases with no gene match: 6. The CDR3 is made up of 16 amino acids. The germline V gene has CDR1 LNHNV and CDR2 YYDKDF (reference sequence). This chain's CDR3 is CATSNATGGYNQPQHF. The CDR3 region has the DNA TGTGCCACCAGCAACGCGACAGGGGGCTACAATCAGCCCCAGCATTTT.

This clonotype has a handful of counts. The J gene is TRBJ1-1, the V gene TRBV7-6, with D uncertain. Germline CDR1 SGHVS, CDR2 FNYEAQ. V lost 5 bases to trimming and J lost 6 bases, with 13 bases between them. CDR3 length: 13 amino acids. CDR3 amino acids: CASSGDFGAEAFF. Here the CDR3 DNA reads TGTGCCAGCAGCGGTGATTTTGGGGCTGAAGCTTTCTTT. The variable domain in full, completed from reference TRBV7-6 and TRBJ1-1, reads GAGVSQSPRYKVTKRGQDVALRCDPISGHVSLYWYRQALGQGPEFLTYFNYEAQQDKSGLPNDRFSAERPEGSISTLTIQRTEQRDSAMYRCASSGDFGAEAFFGQGTRLTVV.

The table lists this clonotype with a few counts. In DNA form, the CDR3 reads TGTGCCAGCAGCTTGAGTCCGACAGGGGTTACAAGCAATCAGCCCCAGCATTTT. Its protein product is CASSLSPTGVTSNQPQHF. The chain links TRBV5-8 to TRBJ1-5; 8 nucleotides match TRBD1. J lost 1 base, V lost 1 base, and 10 bases had no gene match. Germline CDR1 SGHTS, CDR2 YDEGEE. The CDR3 is 18 amino acids.

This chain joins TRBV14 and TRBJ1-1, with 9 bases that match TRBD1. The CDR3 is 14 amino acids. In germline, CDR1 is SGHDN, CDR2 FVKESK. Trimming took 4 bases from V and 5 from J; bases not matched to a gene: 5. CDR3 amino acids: CASSPTGGRTEAFF. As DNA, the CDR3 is TGTGCCAGCAGCCCTACAGGGGGCCGGACTGAAGCTTTCTTT.

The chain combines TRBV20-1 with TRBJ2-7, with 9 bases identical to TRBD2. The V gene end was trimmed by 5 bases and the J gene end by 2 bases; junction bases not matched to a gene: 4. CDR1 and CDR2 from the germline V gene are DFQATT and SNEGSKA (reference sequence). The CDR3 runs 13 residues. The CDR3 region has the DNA TGCAGTGCTGGCGGGGGGGCCGCCTACGAGCAGTACTTC. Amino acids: CSAGGGAAYEQYF.

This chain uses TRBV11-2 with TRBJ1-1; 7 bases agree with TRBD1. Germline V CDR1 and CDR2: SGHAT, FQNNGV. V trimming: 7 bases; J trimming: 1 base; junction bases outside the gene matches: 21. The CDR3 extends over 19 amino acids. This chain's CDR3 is CASTSRTGAVPGWNTEAFF. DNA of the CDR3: TGTGCCAGCACCTCAAGGACAGGTGCAGTCCCCGGGTGGAACACTGAAGCTTTCTTT.

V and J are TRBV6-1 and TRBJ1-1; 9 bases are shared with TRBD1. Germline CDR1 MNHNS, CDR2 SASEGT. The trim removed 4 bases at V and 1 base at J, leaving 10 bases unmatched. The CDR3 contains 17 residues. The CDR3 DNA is TGTGCCAGCAGTGTTTACGGCCCGGGACAGGGGAACACTGAAGCTTTCTTT. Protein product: CASSVYGPGQGNTEAFF.

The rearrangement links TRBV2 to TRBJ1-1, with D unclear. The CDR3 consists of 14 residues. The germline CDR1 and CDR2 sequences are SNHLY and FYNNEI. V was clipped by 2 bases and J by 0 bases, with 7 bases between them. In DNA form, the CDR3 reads TGTGCCAGCAGTGAATCGGATATGAACACTGAAGCTTTCTTT. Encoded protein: CASSESDMNTEAFF.